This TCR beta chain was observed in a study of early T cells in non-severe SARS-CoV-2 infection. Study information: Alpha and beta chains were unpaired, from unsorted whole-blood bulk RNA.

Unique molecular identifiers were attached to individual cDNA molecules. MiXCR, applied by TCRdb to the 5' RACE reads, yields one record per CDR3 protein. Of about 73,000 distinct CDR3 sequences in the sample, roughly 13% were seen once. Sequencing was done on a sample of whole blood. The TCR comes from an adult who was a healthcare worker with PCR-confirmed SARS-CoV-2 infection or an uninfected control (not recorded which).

DNA of the CDR3: TGCAGCGTAAACCGGAACACTGAAGCTTTCTTT. This translates into CSVNRNTEAFF. The rearrangement joins TRBV29-1 to TRBJ1-1; D gene uncertain. Trimming took 6 bases from V and 1 from J, leaving 6 bases between them. This CDR3 spans 11 amino acids. Per germline, CDR1 SQVTM and CDR2 ANQGSEA.